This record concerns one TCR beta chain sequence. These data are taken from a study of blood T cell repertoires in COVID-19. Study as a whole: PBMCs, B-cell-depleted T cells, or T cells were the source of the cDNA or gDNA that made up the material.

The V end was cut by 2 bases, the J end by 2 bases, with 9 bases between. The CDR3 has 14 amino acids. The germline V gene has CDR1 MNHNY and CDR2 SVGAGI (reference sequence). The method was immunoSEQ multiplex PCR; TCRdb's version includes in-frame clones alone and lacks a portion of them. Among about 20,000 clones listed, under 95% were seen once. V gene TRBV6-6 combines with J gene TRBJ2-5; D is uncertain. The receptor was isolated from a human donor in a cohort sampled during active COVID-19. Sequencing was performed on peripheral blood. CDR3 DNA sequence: TGTGCCAGCAGTTACCGCGGCAGACAAGAGACCCAGTACTTC. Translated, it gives CASSYRGRQETQYF.